This TCR beta chain was profiled in a study of cytomegalovirus exposure and HLA in healthy donors. Study-level results: The study reported that TCR beta sequences accurately predicted HLA-A and HLA-B alleles in most subjects. A reported reduction in N-insertions relative to the approximately 690-donor mean was seen in an Asian-associated ancestry cluster in a later analysis.

The CDR3 is 13 residues long. Germline values: CDR1 SGHTA, CDR2 FQGTGA. V lost 5 bases and J 1 base, leaving 8 bases between the germline ends. The sample holds one count of this clone. Its matching antigen is unknown. PCR was performed using 60 Vbeta and 13 Jbeta primers. TCRdb keeps only in-frame clones here, not all; method: immunoSEQ multiplex PCR. The sample consists of about 210,000 clones, approximately 82% of them appearing once. The V gene is TRBV7-3, the J gene TRBJ1-1, with D maybe TRBD1 (6 bases). Specimen: PBMCs. The source is a woman between 45 and 60 years old in good health and CMV-seropositive. The CDR3 region is CASSMTGNTEAFF. CDR3 DNA sequence: TGTGCCAGCAGCATGACAGGGAACACTGAAGCTTTCTTT.